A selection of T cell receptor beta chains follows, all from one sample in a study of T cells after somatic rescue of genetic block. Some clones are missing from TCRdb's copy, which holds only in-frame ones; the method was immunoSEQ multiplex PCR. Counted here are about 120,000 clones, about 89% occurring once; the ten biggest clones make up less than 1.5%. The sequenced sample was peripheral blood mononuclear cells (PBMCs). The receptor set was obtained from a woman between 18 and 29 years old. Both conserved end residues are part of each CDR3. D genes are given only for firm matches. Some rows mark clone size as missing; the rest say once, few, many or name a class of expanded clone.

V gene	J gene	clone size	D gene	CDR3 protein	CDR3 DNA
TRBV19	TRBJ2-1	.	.	CASNPPPGEQFF	TGTGCCAGTAACCCTCCACCCGGGGAGCAGTTCTTC
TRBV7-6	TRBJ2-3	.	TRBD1	CASSSPWDRGTDTQYF	TGTGCCAGCAGCTCACCGTGGGACAGGGGCACAGATACGCAGTATTTT
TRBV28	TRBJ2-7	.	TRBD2	CASSSRRGGMAYEQYF	TGTGCCAGCAGTTCACGGCGCGGGGGGATGGCCTACGAGCAGTACTTC
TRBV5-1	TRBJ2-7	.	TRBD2	CASSLRPAGGVNEQYF	TGCGCCAGCAGCCTGAGGCCGGCGGGGGGCGTCAACGAGCAGTACTTC
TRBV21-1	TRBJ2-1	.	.	CASINGGLATYNEQFF	TGTGCCAGTATCAATGGGGGACTAGCAACATACAATGAGCAGTTCTTC
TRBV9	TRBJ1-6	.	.	CASSVGGEPLHF	TGTGCCAGCAGCGTAGGGGGGGAACCCCTCCACTTT
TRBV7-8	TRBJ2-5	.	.	CASRTRPAEETQYF	TGTGCCAGCAGAACCCGACCGGCTGAAGAGACCCAGTACTTC
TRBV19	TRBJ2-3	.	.	CASRWGKWPTSTDTQYF	TGTGCCAGTAGGTGGGGGAAGTGGCCAACGAGCACAGATACGCAGTATTTT
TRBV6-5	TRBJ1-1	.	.	CASRGVDTEAFF	TGTGCCAGCAGGGGGGTAGACACTGAAGCTTTCTTT
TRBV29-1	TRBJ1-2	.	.	CSVDGQGLDGYTF	TGCAGCGTTGACGGGCAGGGACTAGATGGCTACACCTTC
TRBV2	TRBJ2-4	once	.	CASSYEAKNIQYF	TGTGCCAGCAGCTATGAAGCCAAAAACATTCAGTACTTC
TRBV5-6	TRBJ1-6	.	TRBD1	CASSFQGAIGNSPLHF	TGTGCCAGCAGCTTTCAGGGGGCGATTGGTAATTCACCCCTCCACTTT
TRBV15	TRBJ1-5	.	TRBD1	CATSRGTGGLLGQPQHF	TGTGCCACCAGCCGCGGGACAGGGGGCTTACTAGGTCAGCCCCAGCATTTT
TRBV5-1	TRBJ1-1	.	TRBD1	CASRKGGSNTEAFF	TGCGCCAGCAGGAAAGGGGGCTCGAACACTGAAGCTTTCTTT
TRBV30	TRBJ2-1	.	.	CAWGGVSYNEQFF	TGTGCCTGGGGAGGGGTCTCCTACAATGAGCAGTTCTTC
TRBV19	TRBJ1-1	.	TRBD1	CASSIGGSWDSPNTEAFF	TGTGCCAGTAGTATTGGGGGATCCTGGGACAGCCCGAACACTGAAGCTTTCTTT
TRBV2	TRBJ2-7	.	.	CASRYPGNGEQYF	TGTGCCAGCAGGTATCCAGGGAACGGCGAGCAGTACTTC
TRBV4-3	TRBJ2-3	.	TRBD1	CASSQGQGSDTQYF	TGCGCCAGCAGCCAGGGACAGGGCTCAGATACGCAGTATTTT
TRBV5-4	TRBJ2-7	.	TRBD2	CASSLSGGLRSSYEQYF	TGTGCCAGCAGCCTCAGCGGGGGCTTACGGAGCTCCTACGAGCAGTACTTC
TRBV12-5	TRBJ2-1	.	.	CASWSSPRWDEQFF	TGTGCTAGTTGGTCTTCCCCCAGGTGGGATGAGCAGTTCTTC
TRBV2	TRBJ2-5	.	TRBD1	CASSLQGARGTTQYF	TGTGCCAGCAGTTTACAGGGGGCACGGGGTACGACCCAGTACTTC
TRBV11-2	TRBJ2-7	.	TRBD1	CASSPQGGAAEQYF	TGTGCCAGCAGCCCCCAAGGGGGCGCGGCCGAGCAGTACTTC
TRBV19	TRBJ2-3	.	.	CASSLGLSSTDTQYF	TGTGCCAGTAGTTTAGGACTTTCCAGCACAGATACGCAGTATTTT
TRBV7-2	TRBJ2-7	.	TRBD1	CASSLGPGTGGPYEQYF	TGTGCCAGCAGCTTAGGCCCGGGGACAGGGGGTCCCTACGAGCAGTACTTC
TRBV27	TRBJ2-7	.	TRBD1	CAIAPGQGSYEQYF	TGTGCCATCGCACCGGGACAGGGTAGTTACGAGCAGTACTTC
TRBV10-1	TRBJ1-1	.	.	CASKMKVGKGGMNTEAFF	TGCGCCAGCAAAATGAAGGTGGGGAAGGGTGGAATGAACACTGAAGCTTTCTTT
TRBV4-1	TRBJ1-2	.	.	CASSLGAGHSGYTF	TGCGCCAGCAGCCTGGGAGCTGGGCACTCAGGCTACACCTTC
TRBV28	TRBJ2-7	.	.	CASSLRSIKEQYF	TGTGCCAGCAGTTTACGGTCGATTAAGGAGCAGTACTTC
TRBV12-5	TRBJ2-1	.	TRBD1	CASGRPQGAGSYNEQFF	TGTGCTAGTGGTCGTCCACAGGGGGCGGGGTCCTACAATGAGCAGTTCTTC
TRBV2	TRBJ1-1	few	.	CASSEREMNTEAFF	TGTGCCAGCAGTGAAAGGGAGATGAACACTGAAGCTTTCTTT
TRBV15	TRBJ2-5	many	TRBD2	CATSSGGADAETQYF	TGTGCCACCAGCAGCGGGGGGGCAGATGCGGAGACCCAGTACTTC
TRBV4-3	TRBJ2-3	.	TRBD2	CASSLSGGAADTQYF	TGCGCCAGCAGCCTTAGCGGGGGGGCCGCAGATACGCAGTATTTT
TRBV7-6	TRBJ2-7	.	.	CASSLGGPAAPYEQYF	TGTGCCAGCAGCTTAGGAGGACCCGCTGCCCCCTACGAGCAGTACTTC
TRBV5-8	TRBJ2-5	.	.	CASSLRSGAQETQYF	TGTGCCAGCAGCTTGCGAAGCGGCGCACAAGAGACCCAGTACTTC
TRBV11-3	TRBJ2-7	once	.	CASSLGGQGLYEQYF	TGTGCCAGCAGCTTAGGGGGGCAGGGCCTCTACGAGCAGTACTTC
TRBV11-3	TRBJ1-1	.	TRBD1	CASSTGQGLRAFF	TGTGCCAGCAGCACAGGACAGGGATTGAGAGCTTTCTTT
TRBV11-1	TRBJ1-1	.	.	CASSLRQSMNTEAFF	TGTGCCAGCAGCTTACGACAAAGCATGAACACTGAAGCTTTCTTT
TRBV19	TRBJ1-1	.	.	CASSRVSEAFF	TGTGCCAGTTCCCGAGTGAGTGAAGCTTTCTTT
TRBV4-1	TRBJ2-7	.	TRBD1	CASSQETGTGDEQYF	TGCGCCAGCAGCCAAGAGACCGGGACAGGGGACGAGCAGTACTTC
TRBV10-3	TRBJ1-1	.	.	CAIRKGGDLAVTEAFF	TGTGCCATCAGAAAGGGGGGCGACCTCGCGGTTACTGAAGCTTTCTTT
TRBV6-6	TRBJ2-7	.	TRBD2	CASRFTGTSDYEQYF	TGTGCCAGCAGGTTCACCGGGACTAGCGACTACGAGCAGTACTTC
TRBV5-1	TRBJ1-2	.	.	CASSPPVEPRGGYTF	TGCGCCAGCAGCCCTCCGGTGGAACCGCGAGGTGGCTACACCTTC
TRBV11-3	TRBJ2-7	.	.	CASSFGTYEQYF	TGTGCCAGCAGCTTCGGAACCTACGAGCAGTACTTC
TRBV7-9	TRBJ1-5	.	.	CASSLSGQLQPQHF	TGTGCCAGCAGCCTTAGTGGACAGCTCCAGCCCCAGCATTTT
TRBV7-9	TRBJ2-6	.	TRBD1	CASSYRGTGANVLTF	TGTGCCAGCAGTTACAGGGGTACAGGGGCCAACGTCCTGACTTTC
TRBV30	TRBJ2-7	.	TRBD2	CAWGTSGVLEQYF	TGTGCCTGGGGGACTAGCGGGGTTCTAGAGCAGTACTTC
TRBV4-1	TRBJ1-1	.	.	CASSQDMLRGVFTEAFF	TGCGCCAGCAGCCAAGATATGTTGCGGGGGGTTTTCACTGAAGCTTTCTTT
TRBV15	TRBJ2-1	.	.	CATSPRGRDEQFF	TGTGCCACCAGCCCCAGGGGTCGGGATGAGCAGTTCTTC
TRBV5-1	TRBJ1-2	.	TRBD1	CASSLAMDRTPNYGYTF	TGCGCCAGCAGCTTGGCAATGGACAGGACCCCTAACTATGGCTACACCTTC
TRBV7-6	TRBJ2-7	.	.	CASSLGEGLAYEQYF	TGTGCCAGCAGCTTAGGCGAAGGATTGGCCTACGAGCAGTACTTC
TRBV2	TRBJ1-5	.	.	CASSGRENQPQHF	TGTGCCAGCAGTGGGAGGGAAAATCAGCCCCAGCATTTT
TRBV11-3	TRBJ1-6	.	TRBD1	CASSSTGVNSPLHF	TGTGCCAGCAGCTCGACAGGGGTGAATTCACCCCTCCACTTT
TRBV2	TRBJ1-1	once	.	CASSLLDVDTEAFF	TGTGCCAGCAGCCTACTGGATGTGGACACTGAAGCTTTCTTT